This paragraph covers one T cell receptor beta chain sequence. What antigen it recognizes has not been identified. Per-nucleotide qualities are absent, and no much larger clonotype sits a single base away. The germline V gene sets CDR1 to SNHLY and CDR2 to FYNNEI. V is pruned by 4 bases and J by 3 bases, leaving 7 bases of the junction without a gene match. From the cysteine up to the phenylalanine, the CDR3 has a length of 15 residues. The read is trimmed to its CDR3 DNA, 45 bases read in frame from base 1. Each collaborating institution followed its own protocols to collect whole blood in K2EDTA tubes. For TCRbeta analysis, collaborators shipped samples as frozen whole blood, isolated PBMCs, or DNA extracted from either of those sample types. The record originates from a study of blood T cell repertoires in COVID-19 (dated by TCRdb to 2018 to 2021). General notes on the study: The collaborator samples originated in the United States, Italy and Spain and spanned the acute and convalescent phases of COVID-19. The prospective study material was composed of cDNA or gDNA derived from T cells, B-cell-depleted T cells, or PBMCs. Deeply sampled blood TCRbeta repertoires from subjects exposed to, actively infected with, or recovered from COVID-19 were included in the dataset. The repertoires were released in a freely available public database meant as a resource for research on the immune response to SARS-CoV-2. The samples were drawn from two sources: the first 160 participants of the ongoing ImmuneRACE study, and 1,000 to 1,500 subjects contributed by 6 global collaborators. The sample metadata nearly always contained a de-identified subject ID, COVID-19 status, age in years and sex. Where available, HLA class I and class II types were obtained from metadata supplied by the sample provider rather than from assay-based typing.

What the study reported, not specific to this receptor: The quantity of clinical and demographic metadata differed by source and by participant and was supplied without curation.

TCRbeta CDR3 regions were amplified from genomic DNA by means of the immunoSEQ Assay, a bias-controlled multiplex PCR. As for the original processing: The number of nucleated cells in each sample was estimated by amplification of reference gene primers within the assay. To quantify the absolute abundance of each unique TCRbeta CDR3 rearrangement, sequence reads were collapsed and filtered. Productive Simpson clonality was computed per sample as the square root of Simpson's diversity index over productive rearrangements. In its TCRdb copy, this immuneACCESS table keeps in-frame sequences only and misses some clones. Where compared with another copy, unresolved V genes explain less than half of these, and the others have no known cause. The V and J calls and clone size come from that table; D and trimming were worked out from the DNA. The sample table holds roughly 46,000 clones, of which approximately 85% were seen once. 15% to 19% of the sample lies in the top ten.

This TCR was sampled from a human donor in a cohort sampled during active COVID-19. The donor label of this sample is uncertain. The specimen sequenced was peripheral blood. The chain joins TRBV2 to TRBJ2-7; 9 central bases correspond to TRBD1. The bases read TGTGCCAGCAGTGTGTCGGGACAGGGTCGCTACGAGCAGTACTTC. It is translated as CASSVSGQGRYEQYF.